The sequence of this T cell receptor (beta chain) was determined in a study of cytomegalovirus exposure and HLA in healthy donors. Findings and caveats of the study: Among TCR beta chains, those listed as cytomegalovirus-associated numbered under 200. Most TCR sequences were seen very rarely across donors, but some public TCRs occurred in many. The finding came from a later analysis; first-cohort TCR clusters tended to co-occur in the roughly 120 validation repertoires.

It was the roughly 130-subject validation cohort, separate from the approximately 620-subject first cohort, to which the donors belonged. A remark on this clone: Its specificity is not known.

Germline V CDR1 and CDR2: SGDLS, YYNGEE. The CDR3 sequence is 17 residues long. The junction had 14 bases not matched to a gene; V was cut back by 4 bases and J by 4 bases. Profiled with immunoSEQ multiplex PCR; TCRdb holds only in-frame clones, not every one. The sample has 120,000 to 150,000 clones; 80% to 95% are singletons. The chain combines TRBV9 with TRBJ2-3, with 8 bases matching TRBD2. The specimen was PBMCs. This TCR derives from a man aged 18 to 29 in good health and CMV-seronegative. CDR3 region: CASSPHRTSSAPDTQYF. The DNA for the CDR3 is TGTGCCAGCAGCCCCCACCGGACTAGCTCGGCCCCAGATACGCAGTATTTT.